This passage covers 18 T cell receptor beta chains from one sample sequenced in a study of cytomegalovirus exposure and HLA in healthy donors. Libraries were prepared by immunoSEQ multiplex PCR; TCRdb keeps only in-frame clonotypes and omits some of them. The data contain about 110,000 clones, under 97% of them singletons. Material: PBMCs. The receptors originated from a woman aged 18-29 years in good health and CMV-seronegative.

The chain is built from TRBV15 and TRBJ2-1, with 8 bases that match TRBD2. The CDR3 sequence is 16 residues long. V trimming: 0 bases; J trimming: 4 bases; junction bases outside the gene matches: 5. CDR1 LNHNV and CDR2 YYDKDF come from the germline V gene (reference sequence). Written as DNA, the CDR3 is TGTGCCACCAGCAGAGATTTAGCGGGGTGGTACAATGAGCAGTTCTTC. It codes for CATSRDLAGWYNEQFF.

The chain combines TRBV28 with TRBJ2-7, with 8 bases aligning to TRBD1. There are 17 residues in the CDR3. In germline, CDR1 is MDHEN, CDR2 SYDVKM. V dropped 6 bases and J dropped 4; count of bases not matched to a gene: 17. CDR3: CASSPSGTGPRRYEQYF. CDR3 DNA: TGTGCCAGCAGCCCATCCGGGACAGGCCCTCGTCGGTACGAGCAGTACTTC.

The chain couples TRBV30 to TRBJ1-2; D gene uncertain. CDR1 is GTSNPN and CDR2 is SVGIG in the germline V gene (reference sequence). The length of the CDR3 is 13 residues. V was pared by 3 bases and J by 4 bases, with 12 bases between. The CDR3 bases are TGTGCCTGGAGCCCGGGTTTTGCCTATGGCTACACCTTC. Its translation: CAWSPGFAYGYTF.

The table lists this clone with a count of one. V usage is TRBV2 and J usage is TRBJ2-3, with D possibly matching TRBD2 (7 bases). In germline, CDR1 is SNHLY, CDR2 FYNNEI. CDR3 length: 14 amino acids. V was cut by 11 bases and J by 5 bases, with 20 bases left in between. The CDR3: CACSGGGGGDTQYF. The CDR3, as DNA: TGTGCCTGCTCCGGGGGCGGGGGTGGAGATACGCAGTATTTT.

The chain couples TRBV28 to TRBJ2-5; D gene ambiguous. The germline V and J ends were trimmed by 7 bases and 1 base, with 7 bases remaining between them. CDR1 and CDR2 from the germline V gene are MDHEN and SYDVKM. The CDR3 totals 12 residues. CDR3 sequence: CASKSPQETQYF. The CDR3 DNA reads TGTGCCAGCAAGAGTCCCCAAGAGACCCAGTACTTC.

The V gene is TRBV18, the J gene TRBJ1-2; the match to TRBD1 covers 10 bases. The CDR3 is 15 amino acids. V was clipped by 2 bases and J by 8 bases; unmatched bases: 8. Germline V gives CDR1 KGHSH, CDR2 LQKENI. The CDR3 spells CASSPIKTGGDGYTF. The CDR3 bases are TGTGCCAGCTCACCAATTAAGACAGGGGGCGACGGCTACACCTTC.

The chain joins TRBV27 to TRBJ1-4; 7 bases map to TRBD1. Germline V gives CDR1 MNHEY, CDR2 SMNVEV (reference sequence). The CDR3 is made up of 16 amino acids. The V gene end was trimmed by 2 bases and the J gene end by 5 bases; junction bases not matched to a gene: 8. CDR3 nucleotides: TGTGCCAGCAGTTTAATCGGGACAGCACAAAATGAAAAACTGTTTTTT. Its translation: CASSLIGTAQNEKLFF.

This chain uses TRBV28 with TRBJ2-6, with D perhaps matching TRBD1 (6 bases). Germline lookup yields CDR1 MDHEN and CDR2 SYDVKM. The CDR3 runs 17 residues. Deletions cut 8 bases from V and 0 bases from J, with 17 bases between. The CDR3 loop reads CASSVPEGDSGANVLTF. The CDR3, as DNA: TGTGCCAGCTCGGTGCCAGAGGGGGACTCTGGGGCCAACGTCCTGACTTTC.

This chain links TRBV6-5 with TRBJ1-2; D gene uncertain. V dropped 5 bases and J dropped 8 bases, with 9 bases sitting between them. CDR3 length: 11 residues. Looked up from germline, CDR1 is MNHEY and CDR2 is SVGAGI. The CDR3 DNA reads TGTGCCAGCAGTACCCGGTGGGGCTACACCTTC. Protein: CASSTRWGYTF.

The chain combines TRBV28 with TRBJ2-3; 12 bases are a match to TRBD2. The CDR3 loop spans 18 amino acids. The junction had 11 bases not matched to a gene; V was cut back by 5 bases and J by 2 bases. CDR1 and CDR2 (germline): MDHEN, SYDVKM. This chain's CDR3 is CASSTPPTSGGPTDTQYF. CDR3 in DNA: TGTGCCAGCAGTACCCCCCCCACTAGCGGGGGGCCCACAGATACGCAGTATTTT.

The genes are TRBV19 and TRBJ1-2, with 9 positions matching TRBD1. Germline CDR1 and CDR2: LNHDA and SQIVND (reference sequence). The J segment lost 7 bases and the V segment lost 4 bases, leaving 4 bases of the junction unmatched. The CDR3 is 13 residues long. In nucleotides, the CDR3 is TGTGCCAGTAGTAACACAGGGGGCGGTGGCTACACCTTC. This encodes CASSNTGGGGYTF. Combining the CDR3 with reference TRBV19 and TRBJ1-2 gives the whole variable domain DGGITQSPKYLFRKEGQNVTLSCEQNLNHDAMYWYRQDPGQGLRLIYYSQIVNDFQKGDIAEGYSVSREKKESFPLTVTSAQKNPTAFYLCASSNTGGGGYTFGSGTRLTVV.

The CDR3 reads CASSAGQGTNNEQFF. In DNA, the CDR3 is TGCGCCAGCAGCGCGGGACAGGGGACGAACAATGAGCAGTTCTTC. The chain joins TRBV5-1 to TRBJ2-1; 10 nucleotides agree with TRBD1. CDR1 is SGHRS, CDR2 YFSETQ, per germline. The length of the CDR3 is 15 residues. V lost 4 bases to trimming and J lost 5 bases; unmatched junction nucleotides: 6.

The chain uses TRBV30 and TRBJ1-2, with D possibly matching TRBD1 (5 bases). The CDR3 extends over 12 amino acids. Germline V gives CDR1 GTSNPN, CDR2 SVGIG (reference sequence). Trimming cost V 5 bases and J 2 bases, with 9 bases left between them. The CDR3 bases are TGTGCCTGGGAGGACATAAACTATGGCTACACCTTC. This gives the protein CAWEDINYGYTF.

This chain connects TRBV21-1 to TRBJ2-2; the tabulated D call, TRBD2, remains unverified against the DNA. TRBV21-1 is an annotated pseudogene. The CDR3 is 19 residues long. The chain's CDR3 is CASSKAPTSGGASTGELFF. In DNA, the CDR3 is TGTGCCAGCAGCAAAGCCCCGACTAGCGGGGGGGCGTCCACCGGGGAGCTGTTTTTT.

The chain has TRBV27 and TRBJ1-5; D gene uncertain. Germline CDR1 MNHEY, CDR2 SMNVEV (reference sequence). V was cut by 8 bases and J by 0 bases, with 8 bases left in between. The CDR3 covers 13 residues. The CDR3 sequence is CASALYSNQPQHF. The CDR3 DNA follows: TGTGCCAGCGCACTCTATAGCAATCAGCCCCAGCATTTT.

The J gene is TRBJ2-4, the V gene TRBV30; the D is unclear. Deletions cut 3 bases from V and 0 bases from J, with 6 bases between. Germline V lookup: CDR1 GTSNPN, CDR2 SVGIG (reference sequence). CDR3 size: 13 residues. CDR3 DNA: TGTGCCTGGAGACAGCTAGCCAAAAACATTCAGTACTTC. Translation: CAWRQLAKNIQYF.

The rearrangement links TRBV5-1 to TRBJ2-7; no reliable D call. Germline V gives CDR1 SGHRS, CDR2 YFSETQ. The CDR3 covers 17 residues. The V end was cut by 2 bases, the J end by 0 bases, with 18 bases between. The CDR3 spells CASSLNMLAASSYEQYF. The CDR3 DNA reads as TGCGCCAGCAGCTTAAATATGTTGGCAGCTAGCTCCTACGAGCAGTACTTC.

The chain links TRBV7-2 to TRBJ2-3; the match to TRBD2 covers 11 bases. The V gene end was trimmed by 4 bases and the J gene end by 4 bases; junction bases not matched to a gene: 7. The CDR3 is made up of 16 amino acids. Germline CDR1 and CDR2: SGHTA and FQGNSA. The CDR3 DNA sequence: TGTGCCAGCAGCTCCCCGACTAGCGGGGTGTCAGATACGCAGTATTTT. Translation: CASSSPTSGVSDTQYF.